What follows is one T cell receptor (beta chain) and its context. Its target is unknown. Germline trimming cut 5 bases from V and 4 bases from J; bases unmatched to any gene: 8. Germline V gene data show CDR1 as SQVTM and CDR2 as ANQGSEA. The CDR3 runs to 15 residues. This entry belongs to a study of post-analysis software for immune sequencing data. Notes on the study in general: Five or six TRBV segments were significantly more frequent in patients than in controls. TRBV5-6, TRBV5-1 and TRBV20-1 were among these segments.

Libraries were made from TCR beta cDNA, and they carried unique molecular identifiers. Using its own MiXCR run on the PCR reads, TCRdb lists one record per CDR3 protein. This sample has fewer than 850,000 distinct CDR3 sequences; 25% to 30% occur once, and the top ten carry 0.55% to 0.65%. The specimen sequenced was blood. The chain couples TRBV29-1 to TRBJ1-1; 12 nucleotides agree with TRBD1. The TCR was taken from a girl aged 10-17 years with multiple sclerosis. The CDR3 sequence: CSVSGTGGAGTEAFF. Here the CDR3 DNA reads TGCAGCGTTTCCGGGACAGGGGGCGCCGGCACTGAAGCTTTCTTT.